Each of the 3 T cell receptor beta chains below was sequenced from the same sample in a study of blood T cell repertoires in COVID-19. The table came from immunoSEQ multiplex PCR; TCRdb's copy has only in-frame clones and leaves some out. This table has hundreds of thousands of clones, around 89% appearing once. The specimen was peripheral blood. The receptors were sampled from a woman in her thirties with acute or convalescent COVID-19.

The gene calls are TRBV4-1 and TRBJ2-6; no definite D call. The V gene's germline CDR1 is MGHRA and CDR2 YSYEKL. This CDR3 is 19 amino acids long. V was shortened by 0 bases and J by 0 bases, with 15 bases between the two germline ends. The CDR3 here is CASSQDVDLPSSGANVLTF. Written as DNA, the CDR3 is TGCGCCAGCAGCCAAGACGTAGACCTGCCTAGCTCTGGGGCCAACGTCCTGACTTTC.

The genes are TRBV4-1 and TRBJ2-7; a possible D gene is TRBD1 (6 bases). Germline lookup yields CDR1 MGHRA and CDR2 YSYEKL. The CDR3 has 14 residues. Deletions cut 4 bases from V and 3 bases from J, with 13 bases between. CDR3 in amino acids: CASSLRQELYEQYF. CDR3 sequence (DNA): TGCGCCAGCAGCCTCCGACAGGAGCTCTACGAGCAGTACTTC.

This CDR3 reads CASSFRQGAWISNQPQHF. Here the CDR3 DNA reads TGCGCCAGCAGCTTTCGCCAGGGGGCATGGATTAGCAATCAGCCCCAGCATTTT. This chain uses TRBV5-1 with TRBJ1-5, with 8 bases aligning to TRBD1. Germline-derived CDR1 and CDR2 are SGHRS and YFSETQ. The CDR3 extends over 18 amino acids. J gave up 0 bases and V 2 bases, and 10 bases lay outside the gene matches.